The T cell receptor beta chain under discussion was sequenced for a study of post-analysis software for immune sequencing data. Study-wide background: The disease courses covered relapsing-remitting, secondary progressive and progressive-relapsing multiple sclerosis. Study-level findings and limits: Versus controls, multiple sclerosis patients showed significantly lower diversity (normalized Chao1). Strong co-clustering by F measure was seen for same-batch samples. Five TRBV segments, including TRBV5-6, TRBV5-1 and TRBV20-1, were more frequent in patients than controls.

Included in the TCR beta cDNA libraries were unique molecular identifiers. Roughly 500,000 cDNA molecules came from around 1 to 9.1 million T cells. TCRdb re-analysed the PCR reads in MiXCR, keeping a single row per CDR3 protein. This table holds hundreds of thousands of distinct CDR3 sequences, over 30% found once. CDR1 is DFQATT and CDR2 is SNEGSKA in the germline V gene (reference sequence). The CDR3 has 12 amino acids. The germline V and J ends were trimmed by 3 bases and 2 bases, with 4 bases remaining between them. There are a few counts of this clonotype. Its antigen is currently unknown. The rearrangement joins TRBV20-1 to TRBJ2-2; D uncertain. What was sequenced was blood. The sequence was collected from a girl between 2 and 10 years old with multiple sclerosis. The CDR3 DNA reads as TGCAGTGCTAGGGACAACACCGGGGAGCTGTTTTTT. Translating it yields CSARDNTGELFF.